This T cell receptor beta chain originates from a study of blood T cell repertoires in COVID-19. Profiled with immunoSEQ multiplex PCR; TCRdb holds only in-frame clones, not every one. Counted here are 200,000 to 250,000 clones, roughly 81% occurring once; the ten biggest clones make up around 7.3%. The germline V gene has CDR1 KGHDR and CDR2 SFDVKD. V dropped 5 bases and J dropped 1 base, with 20 bases sitting between them. The CDR3 contains 18 residues. Input material: peripheral blood. This chain joins TRBV24-1 and TRBJ1-5, with D possibly matching TRBD1 (5 bases). The source of this sequence is a woman aged 45-59 years with active or convalescent COVID-19. CDR3 sequence: CATSGIVLRGLSNQPQHF. The CDR3 DNA is TGTGCCACCAGTGGTATAGTTTTAAGGGGATTGAGCAATCAGCCCCAGCATTTT.